The 20 T cell receptor beta chains given below trace back to one sample, sequenced in a study of blood T cell repertoires in COVID-19. Repertoires were generated with immunoSEQ multiplex PCR, while TCRdb's copy carries only in-frame clones and drops some. The sample shows 150,000 to 200,000 clones, around 81% of them seen only once. The material sequenced was peripheral blood. Receptors originate from a woman older than 75 with COVID-19, enrolled during active disease.

This sequence joins TRBV7-2 and TRBJ1-1; TRBD1 aligns across 9 bases. Germline V gene data show CDR1 as SGHTA and CDR2 as FQGNSA. The CDR3 is 14 amino acids. Unmatched junction bases numbered 10, after V lost 4 bases and J lost 10 bases. The CDR3 bases are TGTGCCAGCAGCTCCTCTTTTAGACAGGGGGGAGCTTTCTTT. Translation: CASSSSFRQGGAFF.

This chain links TRBV7-2 with TRBJ2-3, with 14 bases that match TRBD2. CDR1 and CDR2 from the germline V gene are SGHTA and FQGNSA. With V trimmed by 5 bases and J by 8 bases, 6 bases remained unmatched. This CDR3 comprises 15 residues. The CDR3 DNA reads as TGTGCCAGCAGCCCGGGACTAGCGGGGGCGGGTACGCAGTATTTT. Amino acids: CASSPGLAGAGTQYF.

Of note for this clone: This same CDR3 is encoded by further DNA sequences in the sample. This chain links TRBV7-9 with TRBJ1-3, with D unclear. The CDR3 consists of 16 residues. Germline CDR1 SEHNR, CDR2 FQNEAQ (reference sequence). Trimming took 4 bases from V and 0 from J, leaving 13 bases between them. The CDR3 DNA is TGTGCCAGCAGCTCGTATCGAGGAGGCTCTGGAAACACCATATATTTT. This gives the protein CASSSYRGGSGNTIYF.

The gene calls are TRBV28 and TRBJ1-1; 8 nucleotides agree with TRBD1. In germline, CDR1 is MDHEN, CDR2 SYDVKM. Trimming took 4 bases from V and 1 from J; bases not matched to a gene: 8. The CDR3 sequence is 16 residues long. CDR3: CASSSPTGEQNTEAFF. For the CDR3, the DNA is TGTGCCAGCAGTTCCCCGACAGGGGAGCAGAACACTGAAGCTTTCTTT. Full variable domain (remainder filled in from reference TRBV28 and TRBJ1-1): DVKVTQSSRYLVKRTGEKVFLECVQDMDHENMFWYRQDPGLGLRLIYFSYDVKMKEKGDIPEGYSVSREKKERFSLILESASTNQTSMYLCASSSPTGEQNTEAFFGQGTRLTVV.

The rearrangement links TRBV28 to TRBJ2-7, with 11 bases that match TRBD2. Germline V gene sequence: CDR1 MDHEN, CDR2 SYDVKM. This CDR3 has 14 residues. V shed 3 bases, J shed 2 bases, and the junction held 0 bases outside the gene matches. The CDR3 reads CASSLGLAAYEQYF. The CDR3 bases are TGTGCCAGCAGTTTGGGACTAGCGGCCTACGAGCAGTACTTC. The variable domain in full, with the rest retrieved from reference TRBV28 and TRBJ2-7, is DVKVTQSSRYLVKRTGEKVFLECVQDMDHENMFWYRQDPGLGLRLIYFSYDVKMKEKGDIPEGYSVSREKKERFSLILESASTNQTSMYLCASSLGLAAYEQYFGPGTRLTVT.

J is TRBJ2-7 and V is TRBV6-2 or TRBV6-3; 7 bases agree with TRBD1. V trimming: 4 bases; J trimming: 2 bases; junction bases outside the gene matches: 11. Germline V gene sequence: CDR1 MNHEY, CDR2 SVGEGT. This CDR3 is built from 16 residues. CDR3 amino acids: CASSSDRPLRPYEQYF. The CDR3 DNA reads TGTGCCAGCAGTTCGGACAGGCCCCTACGTCCCTACGAGCAGTACTTC.

The rearrangement joins TRBV2 to TRBJ2-3; TRBD2 is a possible D gene (5 bases). The germline CDR1 and CDR2 sequences are SNHLY and FYNNEI. Trimming took 0 bases from V and 5 from J, leaving 9 bases between them. This CDR3 has 14 residues. The CDR3 sequence: CASSEAGLIDTQYF. For the CDR3, the DNA is TGTGCCAGCAGTGAAGCCGGACTCATAGATACGCAGTATTTT.

The chain recombines TRBV5-4 with TRBJ1-1, with D possibly TRBD1 on 6 matching bases. This CDR3 region has 14 residues. V lost 3 bases and J 2 bases, leaving 11 bases between the germline ends. Per germline, CDR1 SGHNT and CDR2 YYREEE (reference sequence). DNA of the CDR3: TGTGCCAGCAGCTCGTGGACAGTTAACACTGAAGCTTTCTTT. This translates into CASSSWTVNTEAFF.

V is TRBV6-5 and J is TRBJ1-1; D is possibly TRBD1 (6 bases). CDR1 MNHEY and CDR2 SVGAGI come from the germline V gene. V lost 6 bases to trimming and J lost 8 bases, with 13 bases between them. There are 12 residues in the CDR3. The CDR3 DNA reads as TGTGCCAGCAGAAAACAGGGTCCCGAAGCTTTCTTT. Translating gives CASRKQGPEAFF.

V is TRBV29-1 and J is TRBJ1-1; D uncertain. Trimming shortened V by 6 bases and J by 5 bases, and 25 bases separated the two germline ends. This CDR3 has 16 amino acids. Germline V gene data show CDR1 as SQVTM and CDR2 as ANQGSEA. CDR3: CSVYGLGGREETEAFF. Here the CDR3 DNA reads TGCAGCGTCTACGGACTTGGAGGGAGGGAGGAAACTGAAGCTTTCTTT.

The chain uses TRBV18 and TRBJ1-1; D gene unclear. Per the germline V gene, CDR1 is KGHSH and CDR2 is LQKENI. The CDR3 runs to 15 residues. Trimming shortened V by 1 base and J by 1 base, and 10 bases separated the two germline ends. CDR3 DNA: TGTGCCAGCTCACCACGAGCGGGCCCGAACACTGAAGCTTTCTTT. It translates to CASSPRAGPNTEAFF.

This sequence joins TRBV4-1 and TRBJ1-3, with D hard to call. CDR3 length: 13 residues. CDR1 and CDR2 (germline): MGHRA, YSYEKL. Trimming pared 0 bases from V and 8 bases from J, leaving 8 bases between. The CDR3 here is CASSQDLRYTIYF. CDR3 DNA: TGCGCCAGCAGCCAAGATCTACGATACACCATATATTTT.

The V call is TRBV2, the J call TRBJ1-2, with 8 bases lining up with TRBD1. Germline loops: CDR1 SNHLY, CDR2 FYNNEI. The J segment lost 6 bases and the V segment lost 5 bases, leaving 5 bases of the junction unmatched. The length of the CDR3 is 13 residues. In DNA form, the CDR3 reads TGTGCCAGCAGTCTGAGGACAGGGAATGGCTACACCTTC. Encoded protein: CASSLRTGNGYTF.

The gene calls are TRBV5-5 and TRBJ1-6; D unresolved. CDR1 SGHKS and CDR2 YYEKEE come from the germline V gene (reference sequence). This CDR3 has 14 residues. Trimming took off 2 bases at V and 7 bases at J, with 10 bases between the two ends. The CDR3 DNA is TGTGCCAGCAGCTTAAGAGACTCCAATTCACCCCTCCACTTT. It codes for CASSLRDSNSPLHF.

This chain links TRBV25-1 with TRBJ1-2; unclear D gene. The CDR3 runs 12 residues. V lost 4 bases to trimming and J lost 1 base, with 4 bases between them. Germline V gene data show CDR1 as MGHDK and CDR2 as SYGVNS. The CDR3 coding sequence is TGTGCCAGCAGTGGTTATAACTATGGCTACACCTTC. Translating it yields CASSGYNYGYTF.

V is TRBV6-1 and J is TRBJ1-5, with D possibly TRBD1 on 6 matching bases. The V gene's germline CDR1 is MNHNS and CDR2 SASEGT. V was trimmed by 1 base and J by 3 bases, leaving 10 bases between them. The CDR3 spans 15 residues. The CDR3 loop is CASSEEQGNNQPQHF. CDR3 sequence (DNA): TGTGCCAGCAGTGAAGAACAGGGTAACAATCAGCCCCAGCATTTT.

The rearrangement uses TRBV29-1 and TRBJ2-2, with a possible D match to TRBD1 (5 bases). The CDR3 has 14 amino acids. Germline lookup yields CDR1 SQVTM and CDR2 ANQGSEA. The V end was cut by 1 base, the J end by 1 base, with 7 bases between. The CDR3 DNA is TGCAGCGTTGAAGGGCAGGGGAACACCGGGGAGCTGTTTTTT. Protein: CSVEGQGNTGELFF.

The rearrangement joins TRBV27 to TRBJ2-7, with 13 bases matching TRBD2. With 0 bases clipped from V and 4 bases from J, the junction kept 6 bases outside the gene matches. Germline V gene sequence: CDR1 MNHEY, CDR2 SMNVEV (reference sequence). This CDR3 has 17 residues. CDR3: CASSLSGLAGAFYEQYF. In nucleotides, the CDR3 is TGTGCCAGCAGTTTATCTGGACTAGCGGGAGCTTTTTACGAGCAGTACTTC.

The chain links TRBV4-2 to TRBJ1-4; D is unresolved. The germline gives CDR1 LGHNA, CDR2 YNFKEQ. This CDR3 comprises 16 residues. V lost 1 base to trimming and J lost 6 bases, with 15 bases between them. The CDR3 nucleotides are TGTGCCAGCAGCCAAGTGGCGGGCTTGGAGGATGAAAAACTGTTTTTT. Translated: CASSQVAGLEDEKLFF.

The chain is built from TRBV6-1 and TRBJ1-1; 8 nucleotides align to TRBD1. The germline CDR1 and CDR2 sequences are MNHNS and SASEGT. The CDR3 extends over 16 amino acids. Trimming took 4 bases from V and 7 from J; bases not matched to a gene: 14. CDR3 bases: TGTGCCAGCAGTGGGCCATACGGCAGGGGGCGAAATGAAGCTTTCTTT. Protein product: CASSGPYGRGRNEAFF.